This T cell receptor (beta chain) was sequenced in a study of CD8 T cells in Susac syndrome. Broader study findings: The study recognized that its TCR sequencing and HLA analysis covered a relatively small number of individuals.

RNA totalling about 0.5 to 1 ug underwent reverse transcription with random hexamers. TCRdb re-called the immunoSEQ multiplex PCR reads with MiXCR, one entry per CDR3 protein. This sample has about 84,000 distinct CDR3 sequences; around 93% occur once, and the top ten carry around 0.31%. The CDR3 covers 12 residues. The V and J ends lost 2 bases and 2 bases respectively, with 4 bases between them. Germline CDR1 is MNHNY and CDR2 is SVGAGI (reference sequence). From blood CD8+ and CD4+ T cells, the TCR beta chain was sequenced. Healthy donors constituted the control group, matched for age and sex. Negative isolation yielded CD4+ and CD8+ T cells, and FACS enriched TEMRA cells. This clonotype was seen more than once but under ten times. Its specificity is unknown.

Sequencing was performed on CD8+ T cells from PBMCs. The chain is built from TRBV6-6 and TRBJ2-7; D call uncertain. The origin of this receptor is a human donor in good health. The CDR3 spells CASSYGTYEQYF. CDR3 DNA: TGTGCCAGCAGTTACGGGACCTACGAGCAGTACTTC.